This TCR beta chain was retrieved from a study of T cells after yellow fever vaccination. In this sample, this clonotype turned up many times. Trimming removed 9 bases at V and 4 bases at J, with 23 bases between. CDR3 length: 16 residues. Germline loops: CDR1 LNHDA, CDR2 SQIVND (reference sequence). TCRdb reanalysed the 5' RACE reads using MiXCR and keeps one entry per CDR3 protein. Of hundreds of thousands of distinct CDR3 sequences detected, roughly 14% appear once; the ten largest clones hold roughly an eighth. The sequences come from PBMCs, collected on the day of the yellow fever booster vaccination. The chain combines TRBV19 with TRBJ2-3; D not certain. This sequence originates from a man aged 30 to 39 who received the YFV17D yellow fever vaccine. CDR3: CASRHRGGPGPDTQYF. As DNA, the CDR3 is TGTGCCAGCCGCCATCGTGGCGGACCGGGCCCAGATACGCAGTATTTT.